The present entry profiles one T cell receptor beta chain with its context. Measured with immunoSEQ multiplex PCR; TCRdb has only the in-frame clones, and not every one. Altogether approximately 240,000 clones are present, about nine tenths being singletons, with the ten largest covering over 0.8%. The data are from a study of blood T cell repertoires in COVID-19. The CDR3 runs 13 residues. V trimming: 5 bases; J trimming: 4 bases; junction bases outside the gene matches: 3. V gene TRBV12-3 or TRBV12-4 combines with J gene TRBJ2-5, with 8 bases matching TRBD1. The clonotype was recovered from a man aged 25-45 years with COVID-19, enrolled during active disease. Sequenced input: peripheral blood. The chain's CDR3 is CASSPGQGETQYF. In DNA form, the CDR3 reads TGTGCCAGCAGTCCAGGACAGGGAGAGACCCAGTACTTC.